This T cell receptor (beta chain) came from a study of monozygotic twins with inflammatory bowel disease. This CDR3 has 14 amino acids. CDR1 and CDR2 from the germline V gene are GTSNPN and SVGIG (reference sequence). Study outcomes and limitations: Diversity of TCRbeta measured by inverse Simpson was lower in IBD patients than in healthy co-twins. Among patients, repertoires may have gained variability from differing immunosuppressive treatments.

The team made cDNA by running eight separate reactions for each sample. Each CDR3 protein gets one entry in TCRdb, which reprocessed the 5' RACE reads and gives no DNA. The sample includes over 100,000 distinct CDR3 sequences. With regard to this clonotype: The antigen remains unidentified.

This chain links TRBV30 with TRBJ2-7; TCRdb selects TRBD2, and the lack of DNA leaves this call unchecked. The clonotype originates from a human donor with ulcerative colitis or Crohn's disease, or a healthy co-twin of an affected twin (not recorded which). Sequenced sample: blood. The chain's CDR3 is CAWSVPGGAYEQYF. Combining the CDR3 with reference TRBV30 and TRBJ2-7 gives the whole variable domain SQTIHQWPATLVQPVGSPLSLECTVEGTSNPNLYWYRQAAGRGLQLLFYSVGIGQISSEVPQNLSASRPQDRQFILSSKKLLLSDSGFYLCAWSVPGGAYEQYFGPGTRLTVT.